Listed below are T cell receptor beta chains from one sample, sequenced in a study of blood T cells in healthy people across ages. TCRdb recomputed calls from the 5' RACE reads with MiXCR, one row per CDR3 protein. The data contain roughly 1.5 million distinct CDR3 sequences, about 45% of them seen just once; the ten biggest clones take up roughly 3.7%. Sequencing was performed on blood. The receptor set was obtained from a woman in her late teens or twenties in good health. Each CDR3 is given with its conserved first and last residue. Each record gives: V gene, J gene, D gene, CDR3 protein. The D gene is left open where the match is weak.

V gene: TRBV7-2
J gene: TRBJ1-6
D gene: TRBD1
CDR3 protein: CASSAPGQLNSPLHF

V gene: TRBV20-1
J gene: TRBJ2-3
D gene: TRBD2
CDR3 protein: CSAHPGSGRTDTQYF

V gene: TRBV20-1
J gene: TRBJ2-4
D gene: -
CDR3 protein: CSAIPRRGGIQYF

V gene: TRBV15
J gene: TRBJ2-6
D gene: TRBD1
CDR3 protein: CATSEAGQGFSGANVLTF

V gene: TRBV5-1
J gene: TRBJ2-2
D gene: -
CDR3 protein: CASSLGELAGELFF

V gene: TRBV5-1
J gene: TRBJ1-1
D gene: -
CDR3 protein: CASSSLGRADEAFF

V gene: TRBV28
J gene: TRBJ2-7
D gene: TRBD2
CDR3 protein: CASSYQRGVYEQYF

V gene: TRBV12-5
J gene: TRBJ1-4
D gene: TRBD1
CDR3 protein: CASGNHLFGQVDEKLFF

V gene: TRBV28
J gene: TRBJ2-7
D gene: TRBD2
CDR3 protein: CASSSTSGEQYF

V gene: TRBV7-2
J gene: TRBJ2-1
D gene: TRBD2
CDR3 protein: CASSLRIAGGPDEQFF

V gene: TRBV25-1
J gene: TRBJ1-5
D gene: -
CDR3 protein: CASSEGPYSNQPQHF

V gene: TRBV5-1
J gene: TRBJ2-5
D gene: -
CDR3 protein: CASSITTGMGEQYF

V gene: TRBV2
J gene: -
D gene: -
CDR3 protein: CASTPGFLGAETQYF

V gene: TRBV25-1
J gene: TRBJ2-2
D gene: TRBD1
CDR3 protein: CASSALRTGWNTGELFF